The rows below give T cell receptor beta chains drawn from one sample of a study of T-cell reconstitution after alpha-beta-depleted transplantation in children. A single record per CDR3 protein comes from TCRdb applying MiXCR to the PCR reads. This sample carries under 250,000 distinct CDR3 sequences, about 15% of them seen once, and the ten largest clones take about 45%. Sample: PBMCs, mostly from graft donor cells, taken 360 days after TCRalphabeta/CD19-depleted stem cell transplant. These receptors all come from a male patient aged 2-9 years who had a stem cell transplant for acute lymphoblastic leukemia, so the T cells may come from the graft donor. CDR3s include the opening cysteine and the closing phenylalanine or tryptophan. Each record gives: J gene, D gene, CDR3 length, V gene, clone size, CDR3 protein, CDR3 DNA. The D gene is left open where the match is weak. Not all rows give a size; the values are once, few, many and, for expanded clones, a class.

TRBJ2-7,TRBD1,13,TRBV12-3/TRBV12-4,few,CASSRDSVYEQYF,TGTGCCAGCAGTCGGGACAGCGTCTACGAGCAGTACTTC
TRBJ2-3,TRBD1,12,TRBV5-1,-,CASSLEGTEQYF,TGCGCCAGCAGCTTGGAAGGGACAGAGCAGTATTTT
TRBJ1-2,-,14,TRBV12-3/TRBV12-4,-,CASSPRVVGYGYTF,TGTGCCAGCAGCCCTAGGGTCGTTGGCTATGGCTACACCTTC
TRBJ1-6,-,18,TRBV11-1,few,CASSFKYRDSSYNSPLHF,TGTGCCAGCAGCTTTAAGTACAGGGATAGCTCCTATAATTCACCCCTCCACTTT
TRBJ1-1,-,13,TRBV12-3/TRBV12-4,-,CASSSYTYTEAFF,TGTGCCAGCAGTAGCTACACCTACACTGAAGCTTTCTTT
TRBJ1-1,TRBD1,12,TRBV10-3,-,CAISDGQGRAFF,TGTGCCATCAGTGACGGACAGGGGAGAGCTTTCTTT
TRBJ1-4,-,13,TRBV5-4,-,CASSSRAHEKLFF,TGTGCCAGCAGCTCCCGGGCCCATGAAAAACTGTTTTTT
TRBJ2-3,TRBD2,16,TRBV18,-,CASSPTLAGGTDTQYF,TGTGCCAGCTCACCGACGCTAGCGGGAGGCACAGATACGCAGTATTTT
TRBJ1-4,TRBD1,16,TRBV5-5,-,CASSLGPGQVNEKLFF,TGTGCCAGCAGCTTGGGCCCGGGACAGGTCAATGAAAAACTGTTTTTT
TRBJ1-2,-,14,TRBV5-1,-,CASRRAGSGYGYTF,TGCGCCAGCCGCCGGGCAGGGTCGGGCTATGGCTACACCTTC